The sequence of this TCR beta chain was determined in a study of OX40 agonist ivuxolimab in advanced cancers. Background on the whole study: The costimulatory receptor OX40 (CD134) was targeted by ivuxolimab, a fully human IgG2 agonistic monoclonal antibody. Intravenous ivuxolimab was administered to patients every 2 weeks at six dose levels: 0.01, 0.1, 0.3, 1.5, 3 and 10 mg/kg. Among the approximately 54 dose-escalation patients, around 20 had hepatocellular carcinoma, roughly 15 melanoma, 9 renal cell carcinoma and 9 head and neck cancer. In the dose-escalation cohort, 82.7% of patients were male, and the mean age was approximately 64 years, with a range of about 23 to 85. Prior anti-PD-1, anti-PD-L1 or anti-CTLA-4 therapy was permitted, and checkpoint inhibitors had been received by around 40% of dose-escalation patients. Partial responses occurred in three dose-escalation patients, of whom one had hepatocellular carcinoma and two had cutaneous melanoma. Peripheral TCRbeta sequencing aimed to test whether ivuxolimab altered TCR sequence diversity and caused clonal T-cell expansion. The paper describes the monotherapy dose-escalation part (N of about 55 patients) of the phase I trial of ivuxolimab.

For this chain, trimming is 4 bases at the V end and 5 bases at the J end, and the number of junction bases without a gene match is 6. Based on the germline V gene, the CDR1 and CDR2 sequences are KGHSH and LQKENI. From the cysteine up to the phenylalanine, the CDR3 has a length of 16 residues. CDR3 DNA only is kept here, 48 bases in frame from base 1. To sequence the TCRbeta CDR3 region, genomic DNA was isolated from the sorted cells. The immunoSEQ Assay was used for sequencing of TCRbeta CDR3 regions. In TCRdb, the immuneACCESS table is reduced to in-frame sequences with V and J assigned. These tables do not hold every clone; where another copy was compared, an unresolved V gene accounts for under half, and the others remain unexplained. Across this sample there are just under 65,000 clones, with about 89% seen only once. The top ten clonotypes cover about 5.6% of the sample. Patients with a history of autoimmune disease or receiving systemic immunosuppression were excluded from the trial. Peripheral blood for TCR sequencing was collected from all dose cohorts at baseline, on cycle 4 day 1, and on cycle 7 day 1. Samples were obtained from an open-label, multicenter, first-in-human phase I dose-escalation trial of ivuxolimab. Adults with locally advanced or metastatic head and neck squamous cell, hepatocellular, melanoma or renal cell carcinoma were enrolled in the trial. Before TCR sequencing, CD4+ T cells and CD8+ T cells were sorted from peripheral blood as separate populations.

What the study reported, not specific to this receptor: The antigen specificity of the peripheral T cells that underwent clonal expansion was not determined. At doses of 0.1 to 3.0 mg/kg, clonal expansion of both CD4+ and CD8+ blood T cells was observed from baseline to week 6. Low levels of normalized T-cell clonal expansion were also seen in some nonresponding patients. After ivuxolimab, CD8+ T cells had more expanded clones than CD4+ T cells on average. In the 0.1-3.0 mg/kg groups, partial responders had among the lowest normalized peripheral clonal expansion, particularly in CD8+ T cells.

As concerns this clone: Its cognate antigen has yet to be identified. Base-call qualities are not available, and no considerably larger clone is one nucleotide away.

This clonotype was sampled from an adult with an advanced solid tumor such as melanoma, head and neck, liver or kidney cancer. This receptor chain uses TRBV18 and TRBJ2-2; 11 nucleotides in the junction match TRBD1. The specimen was CD4+ or CD8+ T cells sorted from blood, collected in a trial of the OX40 agonist ivuxolimab. The bases are TGTGCCAGCTCACTACGGACAGGGGGCCTAACCGGGGAGCTGTTTTTT. Translated, it gives CASSLRTGGLTGELFF.